This TCR beta chain appears in the sequencing data of a study of OX40 agonist ivuxolimab in advanced cancers. For the study at large: The drug used for patients, ivuxolimab, was an agonistic anti-OX40 (CD134) antibody.

The table came from immunoSEQ multiplex PCR; TCRdb's copy has only in-frame clones and leaves some out. The repertoire holds 65,000 to 75,000 clones, with approximately 87% as singletons. Notes on this clone: Its antigen is not identified.

Overall study findings and caveats: There were also nonresponders showing low normalized T-cell clonal expansion.

The CDR3 sequence is 13 residues long. V gave up 2 bases and J gave up 4 bases, with 8 bases separating them. From germline, CDR1 is SEHNR and CDR2 FQNEAQ (reference sequence). Autoimmune disease history or systemic immunosuppression led to patients being barred. Samples of blood were obtained at baseline, on cycle 4 day 1, and on cycle 7 day 1. The chain has TRBV7-9 and TRBJ2-5; weak D call: TRBD2 (5 bases). This TCR derives from an adult with an advanced solid tumor such as melanoma, head and neck, liver or kidney cancer. The material sequenced was CD4+ or CD8+ T cells sorted from blood, taken in a trial of the OX40 agonist ivuxolimab. CDR3 protein: CASSLSGIETQYF. The CDR3 nucleotides are TGTGCCAGCAGCTTATCGGGGATAGAGACCCAGTACTTC.